This is a list of T cell receptor beta chains from one sample in a study of sequential checkpoint blockade in melanoma. Profiling relied on immunoSEQ multiplex PCR, and the TCRdb table lists in-frame clones only, not all of them. The table shows over 10,000 clones, with 61% occurring only once. The sample in question was CD8+ T cells sorted from blood (inferred from file names), obtained from a patient given nivolumab and ipilimumab in sequence. The receptors here all came from a human donor with melanoma. Both conserved end residues are part of each CDR3. D genes are given only for firm matches. Size tells how often a clone was seen (once, few, many) or the class of an expanded clone, and some rows leave it out.

abundance: once; j_gene: TRBJ2-7; d_gene: -; v_gene: TRBV7-6; CDR3aa: CASSAAGPEQYF; CDR3nt: TGTGCCAGCAGCGCCGCGGGTCCCGAGCAGTACTTC
abundance: -; j_gene: TRBJ2-7; d_gene: -; v_gene: TRBV28; CDR3aa: CASSFGVTGYYEQYF; CDR3nt: TGTGCCAGCAGTTTTGGAGTGACAGGATACTACGAGCAGTACTTC
abundance: -; j_gene: TRBJ1-2; d_gene: -; v_gene: TRBV4-1; CDR3aa: CASSHLVLNYGYTF; CDR3nt: TGCGCCAGCAGCCACTTAGTCCTTAACTATGGCTACACCTTC
abundance: -; j_gene: TRBJ2-5; d_gene: -; v_gene: TRBV4-1; CDR3aa: CASSQDVLAQETQYF; CDR3nt: TGCGCCAGCAGCCAAGATGTTCTAGCGCAAGAGACCCAGTACTTC
abundance: -; j_gene: TRBJ2-7; d_gene: TRBD2; v_gene: TRBV25-1; CDR3aa: CASSALAGHSYEQYF; CDR3nt: TGTGCCAGCAGCGCCCTAGCGGGGCACTCCTACGAGCAGTACTTC
abundance: -; j_gene: TRBJ1-1; d_gene: -; v_gene: TRBV7-6; CDR3aa: CASSTGTGMNTEAFF; CDR3nt: TGTGCCAGCAGCACAGGGACGGGGATGAACACTGAAGCTTTCTTT
abundance: few; j_gene: TRBJ2-3; d_gene: TRBD2; v_gene: TRBV19; CDR3aa: CASSIAGGRITDTQYF; CDR3nt: TGTGCCAGTAGTATTGCTGGCGGGAGGATAACAGATACGCAGTATTTT
abundance: -; j_gene: TRBJ2-7; d_gene: TRBD2; v_gene: TRBV7-9; CDR3aa: CASRGGTSGGTYEQYF; CDR3nt: TGTGCCAGCAGAGGCGGGACTAGCGGGGGGACCTACGAGCAGTACTTC
abundance: once; j_gene: TRBJ2-7; d_gene: TRBD1; v_gene: TRBV7-9; CDR3aa: CASSSTGGIYEQYF; CDR3nt: TGTGCCAGCAGCTCGACAGGGGGTATCTACGAGCAGTACTTC
abundance: -; j_gene: TRBJ1-2; d_gene: TRBD1; v_gene: TRBV4-3; CDR3aa: CASSQTGDEGYTF; CDR3nt: TGCGCCAGCAGCCAGACAGGGGATGAAGGCTACACCTTC
abundance: -; j_gene: TRBJ2-5; d_gene: -; v_gene: TRBV19; CDR3aa: CASSPSGVRSETQYF; CDR3nt: TGTGCCAGTAGTCCCTCGGGGGTTAGGTCGGAGACCCAGTACTTC
abundance: -; j_gene: TRBJ2-4; d_gene: TRBD2; v_gene: TRBV12-5; CDR3aa: CASGLTGGINIQYF; CDR3nt: TGTGCTAGTGGTTTGACGGGGGGGATAAACATTCAGTACTTC
abundance: -; j_gene: TRBJ2-7; d_gene: TRBD1; v_gene: TRBV5-6; CDR3aa: CASSWGTGGSYEQYF; CDR3nt: TGTGCCAGCAGCTGGGGGACAGGGGGCTCCTACGAGCAGTACTTC
abundance: -; j_gene: TRBJ2-1; d_gene: -; v_gene: TRBV4-3; CDR3aa: CASSQETVHNEQFF; CDR3nt: TGCGCCAGCAGCCAAGAGACAGTCCACAATGAGCAGTTCTTC
abundance: -; j_gene: TRBJ1-6; d_gene: TRBD1; v_gene: TRBV5-3; CDR3aa: CASSQGIGGFSPLHF; CDR3nt: TGCGCCAGCAGCCAAGGGATAGGGGGCTTTTCACCCCTCCACTTT
abundance: -; j_gene: TRBJ2-1; d_gene: TRBD1; v_gene: TRBV28; CDR3aa: CASSSDGQGFYNEQFF; CDR3nt: TGTGCCAGCAGCTCCGACGGACAGGGGTTTTACAATGAGCAGTTCTTC
abundance: -; j_gene: TRBJ2-1; d_gene: -; v_gene: TRBV6-1; CDR3aa: CATTGWYYNEQFF; CDR3nt: TGTGCCACCACGGGGTGGTACTACAATGAGCAGTTCTTC
abundance: few; j_gene: TRBJ2-1; d_gene: -; v_gene: TRBV4-2; CDR3aa: CASSQAGETYNEQFF; CDR3nt: TGTGCCAGCAGCCAAGCAGGGGAAACCTACAATGAGCAGTTCTTC
abundance: -; j_gene: TRBJ2-7; d_gene: -; v_gene: TRBV15; CDR3aa: CATSRDLGVSYEQYF; CDR3nt: TGTGCCACCAGCAGAGATCTCGGGGTCTCCTACGAGCAGTACTTC
abundance: -; j_gene: TRBJ1-4; d_gene: -; v_gene: TRBV27; CDR3aa: CASRTRNEKLFF; CDR3nt: TGTGCCAGCAGGACCAGGAATGAAAAACTGTTTTTT
abundance: once; j_gene: TRBJ2-3; d_gene: TRBD1; v_gene: TRBV28; CDR3aa: CASSQPGQGRDTQYF; CDR3nt: TGTGCCAGCAGTCAACCGGGACAGGGGAGAGATACGCAGTATTTT
abundance: -; j_gene: TRBJ2-1; d_gene: -; v_gene: TRBV19; CDR3aa: CASSGGTVGYNEQFF; CDR3nt: TGTGCCAGTAGTGGGGGGACAGTGGGTTACAATGAGCAGTTCTTC
abundance: few; j_gene: TRBJ1-3; d_gene: -; v_gene: TRBV9; CDR3aa: CASSVSSGGPGNTIYF; CDR3nt: TGTGCCAGCAGCGTCTCCTCCGGGGGACCTGGAAACACCATATATTTT
abundance: few; j_gene: TRBJ2-3; d_gene: TRBD1; v_gene: TRBV2; CDR3aa: CASRGQGGGTDTQYF; CDR3nt: TGTGCCAGCAGGGGCCAAGGGGGCGGGACAGATACGCAGTATTTT
abundance: -; j_gene: TRBJ2-4; d_gene: -; v_gene: TRBV15; CDR3aa: CATSRQGLTKNIQYF; CDR3nt: TGTGCCACCAGCAGACAGGGTCTGACCAAAAACATTCAGTACTTC
abundance: -; j_gene: TRBJ2-1; d_gene: -; v_gene: TRBV4-1; CDR3aa: CASSQVQGSNEQFF; CDR3nt: TGCGCCAGCAGCCAAGTCCAGGGGAGCAATGAGCAGTTCTTC
abundance: -; j_gene: TRBJ2-1; d_gene: TRBD2; v_gene: TRBV2; CDR3aa: CASIRTREGHNEQFF; CDR3nt: TGTGCCAGCATTAGAACGCGGGAGGGGCACAATGAGCAGTTCTTC
abundance: -; j_gene: TRBJ1-1; d_gene: -; v_gene: TRBV18; CDR3aa: CASSPPGVRTEAFF; CDR3nt: TGTGCCAGCTCACCCCCAGGGGTGAGGACTGAAGCTTTCTTT
abundance: -; j_gene: TRBJ2-7; d_gene: TRBD1; v_gene: TRBV6-5; CDR3aa: CASSYRWDRDHEQYF; CDR3nt: TGTGCCAGCAGTTACCGGTGGGACAGGGACCACGAGCAGTACTTC
abundance: -; j_gene: TRBJ1-2; d_gene: -; v_gene: TRBV4-2; CDR3aa: CASSLNTLEGPEYGYTF; CDR3nt: TGTGCCAGCAGCTTGAACACGTTGGAGGGACCTGAATATGGCTACACCTTC
abundance: -; j_gene: TRBJ2-2; d_gene: -; v_gene: TRBV5-5; CDR3aa: CASSFNDRRGHTGELFF; CDR3nt: TGTGCCAGCAGCTTCAATGATCGGCGGGGGCATACCGGGGAGCTGTTTTTT
abundance: -; j_gene: TRBJ1-1; d_gene: -; v_gene: TRBV30; CDR3aa: CAWSVLARVSTEAFF; CDR3nt: TGTGCCTGGAGTGTACTTGCCAGGGTTTCGACTGAAGCTTTCTTT
abundance: medium-sized; j_gene: TRBJ2-1; d_gene: TRBD1; v_gene: TRBV11-2; CDR3aa: CASRVDRGRNNEQFF; CDR3nt: TGTGCCAGCAGGGTGGACAGGGGACGCAACAATGAGCAGTTCTTC
abundance: -; j_gene: TRBJ2-7; d_gene: -; v_gene: TRBV7-9; CDR3aa: CASSQEDSLVYEQYF; CDR3nt: TGCGCCAGCAGCCAAGAAGACAGCTTAGTGTACGAGCAGTACTTC
abundance: few; j_gene: TRBJ1-1; d_gene: -; v_gene: TRBV15; CDR3aa: CATTQRGGLTEAFF; CDR3nt: TGTGCCACCACCCAAAGGGGGGGGCTCACTGAAGCTTTCTTT
abundance: -; j_gene: TRBJ1-2; d_gene: TRBD1; v_gene: TRBV7-9; CDR3aa: CASSFPPEGTGGGYTF; CDR3nt: TGTGCCAGCAGCTTCCCCCCAGAGGGGACAGGAGGTGGCTACACCTTC
abundance: medium-sized; j_gene: TRBJ2-7; d_gene: TRBD1; v_gene: TRBV14; CDR3aa: CASSPNRGFNEQYF; CDR3nt: TGTGCCAGCAGCCCGAACAGGGGGTTCAACGAGCAGTACTTC
abundance: -; j_gene: TRBJ1-2; d_gene: TRBD1; v_gene: TRBV5-1; CDR3aa: CASSRTGAKNYGYTF; CDR3nt: TGCGCCAGCAGCCGTACAGGGGCTAAGAACTATGGCTACACCTTC
abundance: -; j_gene: TRBJ1-1; d_gene: TRBD1; v_gene: TRBV7-9; CDR3aa: CASSPGTGGAGTEAFF; CDR3nt: TGTGCCAGCAGCCCCGGGACAGGGGGCGCGGGCACTGAAGCTTTCTTT
abundance: -; j_gene: TRBJ2-2; d_gene: -; v_gene: TRBV7-9; CDR3aa: CASSLVSGPGELFF; CDR3nt: TGTGCCAGCAGCTTAGTATCAGGGCCCGGGGAGCTGTTTTTT
abundance: few; j_gene: TRBJ1-2; d_gene: TRBD1; v_gene: TRBV27; CDR3aa: CASSPGGAGYGYTF; CDR3nt: TGTGCCAGCAGTCCAGGGGGCGCGGGCTATGGCTACACCTTC
abundance: -; j_gene: TRBJ2-6; d_gene: -; v_gene: TRBV19; CDR3aa: CASSITAGANVLTF; CDR3nt: TGTGCCAGTAGTATAACGGCTGGGGCCAACGTCCTGACTTTC
abundance: -; j_gene: TRBJ2-7; d_gene: TRBD2; v_gene: TRBV4-1; CDR3aa: CASSQAPTSGSGYEQYF; CDR3nt: TGCGCCAGCAGCCAAGCTCCGACTAGCGGGAGTGGGTACGAGCAGTACTTC
abundance: -; j_gene: TRBJ1-5; d_gene: TRBD1; v_gene: TRBV10-2; CDR3aa: CATRDRGLAASNQPQHF; CDR3nt: TGCGCCACCCGGGACAGGGGTTTAGCTGCAAGCAATCAGCCCCAGCATTTT
abundance: -; j_gene: TRBJ2-7; d_gene: -; v_gene: TRBV9; CDR3aa: CASSEGGGGPLSYEQYF; CDR3nt: TGTGCCAGCAGCGAGGGAGGTGGGGGACCCCTCTCCTACGAGCAGTACTTC
abundance: few; j_gene: TRBJ2-1; d_gene: -; v_gene: TRBV4-1; CDR3aa: CASSPLSTHNEQFF; CDR3nt: TGCGCCAGCAGCCCGTTAAGTACTCACAATGAGCAGTTCTTC
abundance: few; j_gene: TRBJ2-6; d_gene: -; v_gene: TRBV4-3; CDR3aa: CASSPGAMVSGANVLTF; CDR3nt: TGCGCCAGCAGCCCAGGGGCCATGGTTTCTGGGGCCAACGTCCTGACTTTC
abundance: -; j_gene: TRBJ2-7; d_gene: -; v_gene: TRBV5-6; CDR3aa: CASSLRTATAYEQYF; CDR3nt: TGTGCCAGCAGCTTGAGGACAGCAACGGCCTACGAGCAGTACTTC
abundance: -; j_gene: TRBJ2-3; d_gene: TRBD1; v_gene: TRBV6-5; CDR3aa: CASSVTGGGGDTQYF; CDR3nt: TGTGCCAGCAGTGTCACAGGGGGCGGCGGAGATACGCAGTATTTT